This entry lists 14 T cell receptor beta chains sequenced from one sample in a study of T cells in Graves' hyperthyroidism and ophthalmopathy. What was amplified from RNA transcripts were TCR beta CDR3 regions. In the first-round RT-PCR of the TCR CDR3, the HTBI primer set was used. MiXCR, applied by TCRdb to the multiplex PCR reads, yields one record per CDR3 protein. The table shows about 530,000 distinct CDR3 sequences, with about 15% occurring only once. Sequences were obtained from blood. All receptors derive from a young woman with Graves' ophthalmopathy.

This clonotype has ten or more counts. The chain combines TRBV20-1 with TRBJ1-4; D uncertain. The length of the CDR3 is 14 residues. The V end lost 6 bases, the J end lost 0 bases, and 11 bases lay between the germline ends. CDR1 and CDR2 from the germline V gene are DFQATT and SNEGSKA (reference sequence). CDR3 in amino acids: CSALSGATNEKLFF. The CDR3 DNA sequence: TGCAGTGCATTATCAGGAGCAACTAATGAAAAACTGTTTTTT.

The sample holds many counts of this clonotype. The chain uses TRBV27 and TRBJ2-1; 8 positions match TRBD1. This CDR3 is 11 amino acids long. Germline CDR1 MNHEY, CDR2 SMNVEV (reference sequence). V lost 11 bases to trimming and J lost 6 bases; unmatched junction nucleotides: 3. The CDR3 DNA sequence: TGTGCCTCCGGACAGGGCAATGAGCAGTTCTTC. Translating it yields CASGQGNEQFF.

A remark on this clonotype: Its ends do not fully match the called genes, so a read error is possible. This chain uses TRBV6-2 or TRBV6-3 with TRBJ2-2, with a weak D call TRBD2 (6 bases). Germline values: CDR1 MNHEY, CDR2 SVGEGT. This CDR3 contains 16 residues. The CDR3 sequence: CASRGPGSVETGGLFF. In nucleotides, the CDR3 is TGTGCCAGCAGAGGGCCGGGAAGTGTAGAGACCGGGGGGCTGTTTTTT.

This clonotype was observed at least ten times. The chain uses TRBV11-2 and TRBJ2-3; D perhaps matches TRBD2 (6 bases). This CDR3 comprises 14 residues. The germline CDR1 and CDR2 sequences are SGHAT and FQNNGV. V was clipped by 4 bases and J by 1 base, with 9 bases between them. CDR3 coding DNA: TGTGCCAGCAGCTCGGGAGTTGGCACAGATACGCAGTATTTT. It encodes CASSSGVGTDTQYF. The full variable domain, its missing parts supplied by reference TRBV11-2 and TRBJ2-3, is EAGVAQSPRYKIIEKRQSVAFWCNPISGHATLYWYQQILGQGPKLLIQFQNNGVVDDSQLPKDRFSAERLKGVDSTLKIQPAKLEDSAVYLCASSSGVGTDTQYFGPGTRLTVL.

With regard to this clonotype: A much bigger clone sits one base away, suggesting this may be a read error. The chain combines TRBV2 with TRBJ1-1, with D uncertain. This CDR3 has 14 residues. Per the germline V gene, CDR1 is SNHLY and CDR2 is FYNNEI. CDR3 coding DNA: TGTGCCGGCAGTGAAGGAGGAGCCCTCACTGAAGCTTTCTTT. Residues: CAGSEGGALTEAFF.

This clonotype was found a few times. The chain couples TRBV27 to TRBJ2-2; possibly TRBD2 for D (6 bases). Trimming pared 7 bases from V and 2 bases from J, leaving 14 bases between. CDR3 size: 15 residues. Germline CDR1 is MNHEY and CDR2 is SMNVEV (reference sequence). CDR3 loop: CASTSGASNTGELFF. CDR3 DNA sequence: TGTGCCAGCACATCGGGAGCCTCCAACACCGGGGAGCTGTTTTTT.

In this sample, this clonotype turned up a few times. The chain links TRBV5-1 to TRBJ2-5; a possible D gene is TRBD1 (5 bases). V lost 1 base and J 3 bases, leaving 16 bases between the germline ends. This CDR3 comprises 16 residues. Germline V gene sequence: CDR1 SGHRS, CDR2 YFSETQ. The CDR3 is CASSLTGAQIKETQYF. CDR3 bases: TGCGCCAGCAGCTTGACAGGAGCGCAAATAAAAGAGACCCAGTACTTC.

This clonotype was seen at least ten times. The V and J genes are TRBV7-2 and TRBJ1-6; D remains unclear. V lost 3 bases and J 7 bases, leaving 7 bases between the germline ends. The CDR3 is 13 residues long. Germline CDR1 reads SGHTA; CDR2 reads FQGNSA. The CDR3 DNA is TGTGCCAGCAGCTTCGATCGGAATTCACCCCTCCACTTT. It encodes CASSFDRNSPLHF.

In this sample, this clonotype turned up many times. The chain employs TRBV11-2 and TRBJ2-3; D not resolved. V was shortened by 5 bases and J by 2 bases, with 5 bases between the two germline ends. Germline V lookup: CDR1 SGHAT, CDR2 FQNNGV. This CDR3 spans 12 amino acids. CDR3 nucleotides: TGTGCCAGCAGCGACCTCACAGATACGCAGTATTTT. The encoded protein is CASSDLTDTQYF.

V is TRBV3-1 and J is TRBJ2-6; no clear D. The germline V and J ends were trimmed by 8 bases and 0 bases, with 8 bases remaining between them. The CDR3 extends over 14 amino acids. CDR1 and CDR2 from the germline V gene are LGHDT and YNNKEL (reference sequence). Here the CDR3 DNA reads TGTGCCAGCGCCTTGTCCTCTGGGGCCAACGTCCTGACTTTC. Translated, it gives CASALSSGANVLTF.

The J gene is TRBJ2-3, the V gene TRBV20-1; the D gene is possibly TRBD1 (5 bases). In germline, CDR1 is DFQATT, CDR2 SNEGSKA (reference sequence). The CDR3 is 14 amino acids. V lost 6 bases and J lost 1, with 14 bases in between. CDR3 bases: TGCAGTGCCCTGCGCCAGGGCGGCACAGATACGCAGTATTTT. It encodes CSALRQGGTDTQYF.

This clonotype has only a few counts. This rearrangement joins TRBV27 to TRBJ2-1; 11 nucleotides align to TRBD2. The V and J ends lost 5 bases and 4 bases, in that order; junction bases with no gene match: 7. This CDR3 is 16 amino acids long. Germline V gene lookup returns CDR1 MNHEY and CDR2 SMNVEV (reference sequence). The CDR3 region is CASSTTSGGAYNEQFF. The DNA for the CDR3 is TGTGCCAGCAGTACAACTAGCGGGGGTGCATACAATGAGCAGTTCTTC.

This clonotype showed up just a few times. This chain links TRBV7-9 with TRBJ1-5, with TRBD1 as a possible D gene (6 bases). The V and J ends lost 1 base and 6 bases respectively, with 19 bases between them. Germline lookup yields CDR1 SEHNR and CDR2 FQNEAQ (reference sequence). The CDR3 length is 17 residues. The CDR3 nucleotides read TGTGCCAGCAGCTTAGGGGCGTGGGGGGCGACCAGTCAGCCCCAGCATTTT. Translation: CASSLGAWGATSQPQHF.

In its sample, this clonotype was seen a few times. This sequence joins TRBV7-2 and TRBJ1-5; TRBD1 is a possible D gene (5 bases). CDR1 SGHTA and CDR2 FQGNSA come from the germline V gene. The CDR3 totals 14 residues. The V end was cut by 5 bases, the J end by 5 bases, with 13 bases between. The CDR3 is CASSTQAGDQPQHF. The CDR3 nucleotides are TGTGCCAGCAGCACGCAAGCGGGGGATCAGCCCCAGCATTTT. The variable domain in full, completed from reference TRBV7-2 and TRBJ1-5, reads GAGVSQSPSNKVTEKGKDVELRCDPISGHTALYWYRQSLGQGLEFLIYFQGNSAPDKSGLPSDRFSAERTGGSVSTLTIQRTQQEDSAVYLCASSTQAGDQPQHFGDGTRLSIL.